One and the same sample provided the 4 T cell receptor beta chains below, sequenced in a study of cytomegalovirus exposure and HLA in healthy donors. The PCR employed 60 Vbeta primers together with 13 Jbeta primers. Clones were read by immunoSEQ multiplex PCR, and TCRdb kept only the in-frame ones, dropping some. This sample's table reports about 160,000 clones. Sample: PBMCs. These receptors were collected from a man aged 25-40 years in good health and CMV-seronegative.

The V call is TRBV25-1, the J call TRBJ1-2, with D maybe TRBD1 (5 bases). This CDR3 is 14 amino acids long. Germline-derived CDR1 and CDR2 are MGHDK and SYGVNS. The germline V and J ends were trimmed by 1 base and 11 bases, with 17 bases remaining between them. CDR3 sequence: CASSEWGDGERYTF. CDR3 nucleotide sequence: TGTGCCAGCAGTGAATGGGGGGATGGGGAGAGATACACCTTC.

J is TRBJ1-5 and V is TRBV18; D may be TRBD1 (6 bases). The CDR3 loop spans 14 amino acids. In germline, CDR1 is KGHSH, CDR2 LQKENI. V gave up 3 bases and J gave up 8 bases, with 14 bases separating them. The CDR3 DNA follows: TGTGCCAGCTCACCGGAGGGGGGGGGAGAGCCCCAGCATTTT. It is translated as CASSPEGGGEPQHF.

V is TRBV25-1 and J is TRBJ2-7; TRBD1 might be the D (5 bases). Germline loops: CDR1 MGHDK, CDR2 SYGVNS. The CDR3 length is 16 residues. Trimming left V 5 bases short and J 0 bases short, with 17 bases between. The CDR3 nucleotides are TGTGCCAGCAGTCACTCACCCGGACAAAGCTCCTACGAGCAGTACTTC. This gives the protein CASSHSPGQSSYEQYF.

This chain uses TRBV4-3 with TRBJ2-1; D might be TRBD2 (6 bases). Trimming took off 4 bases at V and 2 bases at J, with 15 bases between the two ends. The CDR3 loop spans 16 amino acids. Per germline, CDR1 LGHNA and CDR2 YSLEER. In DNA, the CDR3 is TGCGCCAGCAGCCGAACGCGGAGGGGAACCTACAATGAGCAGTTCTTC. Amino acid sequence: CASSRTRRGTYNEQFF.